The clone carrying this T cell receptor (beta chain) turned up a few times. Its antigen is unknown. The data originate from a study of CD8+ T cells in alopecia areata. Study-level information: The share of scalp area affected provided the severity score for treated patients. Findings and caveats of the study: An increase in clonality over normal scalp was evident in lesional scalp, especially alopecia totalis/universalis. Sharing of TCRs across patients appeared less clear than in mice, possibly for HLA-related reasons.

Sequencing relied on a cDNA template that was reverse transcribed from extracted RNA. Method: immunoSEQ multiplex PCR; TCRdb's copy keeps in-frame clones and lacks some. In the table there are under 350,000 clones, roughly 60% of which are singletons. Noted treatment: oral pan-JAK inhibitor, 5-10 mg twice daily. Punch biopsies of lesional scalp, plus peripheral blood, were taken from alopecia areata patients. Between the trimmed V and J ends, which lost 1 base and 3 bases, there was a span of 4 bases. This CDR3 has 12 amino acids. The germline gives CDR1 MDHEN, CDR2 SYDVKM. The chain uses TRBV28 and TRBJ2-7; D is ambiguous. The sequencing here drew on CD4+ T cells sorted from blood, taken at week 24, from a patient treated with tofacitinib. The TCR was taken from a human donor with alopecia areata. The CDR3 nucleotides are TGTGCCAGCAGTTTATATCACTACGAGCAGTACTTC. Protein product: CASSLYHYEQYF.